These 25 T cell receptor beta chains were all obtained from the same sample, sequenced in a study of post-analysis software for immune sequencing data. Their recognized antigens are unknown. Findings and limits, study-wide: Included in a set of roughly five TRBV segments more frequent in patients than controls were TRBV5-6, TRBV5-1 and TRBV20-1.

Tagging with unique molecular identifiers was a feature of the TCR beta cDNA libraries. TCRdb redid the calling of the PCR reads with MiXCR, one entry per CDR3 protein. The data hold fewer than 600,000 distinct CDR3 sequences, with roughly 45% observed a single time. The source material was blood. These receptors originate from a girl aged 5 to 17 with multiple sclerosis.

This clonotype was observed a few times. This rearrangement joins TRBV6-1 to TRBJ1-4; the match to TRBD1 covers 8 bases. The CDR3 loop spans 18 amino acids. Trimming removed 6 bases from V and 1 base from J; junction bases left unmatched: 13. CDR1 is MNHNS and CDR2 is SASEGT in the germline V gene. Here the CDR3 DNA reads TGTGCCAGCAGCACTTGGACAGGGAGGCAAGGAACTAATGAAAAACTGTTTTTT. Translating it yields CASSTWTGRQGTNEKLFF.

V usage is TRBV2 and J usage is TRBJ2-7; 10 bases fit TRBD1. The CDR3 covers 14 residues. The germline V gene has CDR1 SNHLY and CDR2 FYNNEI. Trimming removed 10 bases from V and 7 bases from J; junction bases left unmatched: 13. The CDR3 protein is CATRTGGVFGEQYF. The CDR3 region has the DNA TGTGCCACGCGGACAGGGGGTGTTTTTGGGGAGCAGTACTTC.

The V and J genes are TRBV7-2 and TRBJ2-1, with D possibly TRBD2 on 5 matching bases. V dropped 8 bases and J dropped 3 bases, with 20 bases sitting between them. This CDR3 has 16 residues. CDR1 is SGHTA, CDR2 FQGNSA, per germline. CDR3 amino acids: CASGAEAEIYYNEQFF. The CDR3, as DNA: TGTGCCAGCGGCGCCGAAGCGGAGATATACTACAATGAGCAGTTCTTC.

CDR3 amino acids: CASSPEEYEQYF. The CDR3 DNA reads as TGTGCCAGCTCACCGGAGGAATACGAGCAGTACTTC. The chain joins TRBV18 to TRBJ2-7; D perhaps matches TRBD2 (5 bases). CDR1 and CDR2 from the germline V gene are KGHSH and LQKENI. There are 12 residues in the CDR3. V lost 3 bases to trimming and J lost 4 bases, with 7 bases between them. The whole variable domain, remainder taken from reference TRBV18 and TRBJ2-7, is NAGVMQNPRHLVRRRGQEARLRCSPMKGHSHVYWYRQLPEEGLKFMVYLQKENIIDESGMPKERFSAEFPKEGPSILRIQQVVRGDSAAYFCASSPEEYEQYFGPGTRLTVT.

This sequence joins TRBV10-3 and TRBJ2-1, with 8 bases matching TRBD2. The CDR3 length is 13 residues. The ends lost 10 bases at V and 1 base at J; junction bases unmatched: 3. The germline gives CDR1 ENHRY, CDR2 SYGVKD. The CDR3 sequence is CATGLASYNEQFF. The CDR3 DNA follows: TGTGCCACAGGACTAGCTTCCTACAATGAGCAGTTCTTC.

V is TRBV7-9 and J is TRBJ1-1, with 10 bases lining up with TRBD1. The germline CDR1 and CDR2 sequences are SEHNR and FQNEAQ (reference sequence). This CDR3 contains 14 residues. J lost 4 bases, V lost 4 bases, and 3 bases had no gene match. CDR3 coding DNA: TGTGCCAGCAGCTGGGACAGGGGCGTCACTGAAGCTTTCTTT. It is translated as CASSWDRGVTEAFF.

This clonotype was seen many times. The chain uses TRBV6-2 or TRBV6-3 and TRBJ2-1; 9 positions agree with TRBD1. CDR1 is MNHEY and CDR2 is SVGEGT in the germline V gene. V shed 8 bases and J 3 bases; nucleotides not matched to a gene: 5. The CDR3 runs 14 residues. Here the CDR3 reads CASGRQGGYNEQFF. The CDR3 DNA reads TGTGCCAGCGGAAGACAGGGGGGCTACAATGAGCAGTTCTTC.

The count of this clonotype is one. The chain combines TRBV20-1 with TRBJ2-1; TRBD1 might be the D (6 bases). The J call may be incorrect, as the DNA end agrees better with TRBJ2-7. There are 13 residues in the CDR3. CDR1 DFQATT and CDR2 SNEGSKA come from the germline V gene (reference sequence). The CDR3 region is CSAARGYDNEQYF. CDR3 nucleotides: TGCAGTGCAGCGAGGGGGTACGACAATGAGCAGTACTTC.

The chain uses TRBV7-2 and TRBJ2-5; TRBD2 aligns across 9 bases. The CDR3 sequence is 15 residues long. Germline values: CDR1 SGHTA, CDR2 FQGNSA. J gave up 5 bases and V 5 bases, and 9 bases lay outside the gene matches. The CDR3 region is CASSPQGLALETQYF. The CDR3 DNA reads TGTGCCAGCAGCCCCCAGGGACTAGCTTTGGAGACCCAGTACTTC.

This clonotype was detected a few times. J is TRBJ2-7 and V is TRBV9; a possible D gene is TRBD1 (6 bases). The germline V and J ends were trimmed by 0 bases and 2 bases, with 15 bases remaining between them. The germline V gene has CDR1 SGDLS and CDR2 YYNGEE. This CDR3 comprises 16 residues. CDR3 in amino acids: CASSVEAGTQPYEQYF. CDR3 nucleotide sequence: TGTGCCAGCAGCGTAGAGGCCGGGACACAACCCTACGAGCAGTACTTC.

This clonotype has only a few counts. The chain joins TRBV27 to TRBJ1-1, with TRBD1 identical over 7 bases. Trimming cost V 6 bases and J 3 bases; bases outside gene matches: 4. From germline, CDR1 is MNHEY and CDR2 SMNVEV (reference sequence). The CDR3 runs to 13 residues. CDR3 bases: TGTGCCAGCAGAGACAGGGAGGACACTGAAGCTTTCTTT. Protein: CASRDREDTEAFF.

The chain uses TRBV15 and TRBJ1-2; D ambiguous. Germline V CDR1 and CDR2: LNHNV, YYDKDF (reference sequence). Trimming cost V 7 bases and J 0 bases, with 12 bases left between them. The CDR3 has 14 amino acids. The CDR3 region has the DNA TGTGCCACCACCCCGGGTCATTCTAACTATGGCTACACCTTC. It encodes CATTPGHSNYGYTF.

This sequence joins TRBV20-1 and TRBJ1-2, with 8 bases lining up with TRBD1. With V trimmed by 4 bases and J by 3 bases, 10 bases remained unmatched. CDR1 DFQATT and CDR2 SNEGSKA come from the germline V gene (reference sequence). CDR3 length: 15 residues. The DNA for the CDR3 is TGCAGTGCTACCCCCAGGACAGGGTGGGACTATGGCTACACCTTC. Protein: CSATPRTGWDYGYTF.

This clonotype was observed a few times. V and J are TRBV14 and TRBJ2-3; 8 bases align to TRBD1. CDR1 is SGHDN, CDR2 FVKESK, per germline. This CDR3 is 15 amino acids long. The trim removed 3 bases at V and 1 base at J, leaving 3 bases unmatched. CDR3 DNA: TGTGCCAGCAGCCACGCAGGGGGCGGCACAGATACGCAGTATTTT. It yields the protein CASSHAGGGTDTQYF.

The chain has TRBV7-9 and TRBJ1-1; maybe TRBD1 (6 bases). V lost 5 bases to trimming and J lost 1 base, with 14 bases between them. This CDR3 has 15 residues. Germline assignment: CDR1 SEHNR and CDR2 FQNEAQ (reference sequence). The CDR3 here is CASSLLRDKNTEAFF. In DNA form, the CDR3 reads TGTGCCAGCAGCCTCCTTCGGGACAAGAACACTGAAGCTTTCTTT.

The chain recombines TRBV29-1 with TRBJ2-5; tentatively, D is TRBD1 (5 bases). Trimming removed 2 bases at V and 0 bases at J, with 7 bases between. The germline V gene has CDR1 SQVTM and CDR2 ANQGSEA. The CDR3 is 13 residues long. As DNA, the CDR3 is TGCAGCGTTGAACCAGGGTACCAAGAGACCCAGTACTTC. Translated: CSVEPGYQETQYF.

This rearrangement joins TRBV5-1 to TRBJ2-3; 10 bases line up with TRBD1. Trimming cost V 4 bases and J 1 base; bases outside gene matches: 6. From germline, CDR1 is SGHRS and CDR2 YFSETQ. CDR3 length equals 16 residues. CDR3 nucleotides: TGCGCCAGCAGCGATACCGGGACAGGGGGCACAGATACGCAGTATTTT. This sequence encodes CASSDTGTGGTDTQYF.

Details on this clonotype: Relative to the germline gene, one junction end is altered; a read error may explain this. This chain joins TRBV29-1 and TRBJ2-7; D is possibly TRBD1 (5 bases). The CDR3 contains 12 residues. In germline, CDR1 is SQVTM, CDR2 ANQGSEA. The CDR3 spells CSVGVGPYKQYF. The CDR3 region has the DNA TGCAGCGTTGGAGTGGGGCCCTACAAGCAGTACTTC.

V is TRBV12-3 or TRBV12-4 and J is TRBJ1-5; 7 nucleotides agree with TRBD1. The CDR3 is made up of 15 amino acids. The trim removed 2 bases at V and 3 bases at J, leaving 4 bases unmatched. In DNA, the CDR3 is TGTGCCAGCAGTTTACGGGGGACAGACAATCAGCCCCAGCATTTT. It specifies CASSLRGTDNQPQHF.

This clonotype was seen a few times. The CDR3 DNA is TGTGCCAGCAGGGGTACGGGACAGTCCTACGAGCAGTACTTC. As protein: CASRGTGQSYEQYF. The chain has TRBV28 and TRBJ2-7; TRBD1 matches 7 bases. After removal of 6 bases from V and 1 base from J, the junction contained 6 bases not matched to a gene. Germline-derived CDR1 and CDR2 are MDHEN and SYDVKM. The CDR3 consists of 14 residues. The variable domain in full, with the rest retrieved from reference TRBV28 and TRBJ2-7, is DVKVTQSSRYLVKRTGEKVFLECVQDMDHENMFWYRQDPGLGLRLIYFSYDVKMKEKGDIPEGYSVSREKKERFSLILESASTNQTSMYLCASRGTGQSYEQYFGPGTRLTVT.

CDR3 region: CATRTGLDEQYF. The CDR3 DNA follows: TGTGCCACCCGGACAGGGCTGGATGAGCAGTACTTC. The V call is TRBV6-5, the J call TRBJ2-7, with TRBD1 matching over 8 bases. Per germline, CDR1 MNHEY and CDR2 SVGAGI. The CDR3 covers 12 residues. V lost 10 bases to trimming and J lost 7 bases; unmatched junction nucleotides: 9.

A few counts support this clonotype. The chain links TRBV15 to TRBJ2-1, with D perhaps being TRBD1 or TRBD2 (5 bases each). With 5 bases removed from V and 9 bases from J, the gap between germline ends came to 23 bases. Germline loops: CDR1 LNHNV, CDR2 YYDKDF (reference sequence). The CDR3 sequence is 16 residues long. CDR3 nucleotides: TGTGCCACCAGCGCCCGGACCCAATCCACTGGGGGTGAGCAGTTCTTC. Translation: CATSARTQSTGGEQFF.

This chain links TRBV12-1 with TRBJ2-5. TRBV12-1 is tagged as a pseudogene. This CDR3 comprises 13 residues. CDR3 protein: CASSFRVQETQYF. The CDR3 bases are TGTGCCAGCAGCTTTAGGGTGCAAGAGACCCAGTACTTC.

The chain uses TRBV6-2 or TRBV6-3 and TRBJ2-7; D possibly corresponds to TRBD2 (6 bases). The CDR3 is 14 residues long. Trimming removed 6 bases from V and 3 bases from J, with 15 bases in between. Germline CDR1 and CDR2: MNHEY and SVGEGT. The CDR3 coding sequence is TGTGCCAGCAGACAAGCCCTGGGGGGCTACGAGCAGTACTTC. Translation gives CASRQALGGYEQYF.

The chain is built from TRBV7-3 and TRBJ1-1, with D uncertain. Germline assignment: CDR1 SGHTA and CDR2 FQGTGA. The CDR3 runs 15 residues. V shed 5 bases and J shed 0 bases, with 13 bases lying between them. The CDR3 spells CASSPVGGLNTEAFF. CDR3 coding DNA: TGTGCCAGCAGCCCCGTGGGAGGTTTGAACACTGAAGCTTTCTTT.